What follows is one T cell receptor beta chain and its context. This clone was seen a single time. The specificity of this receptor is unknown. The record has no base qualities; no much larger clone is one base away. Donors were healthy HIV-negative adults with no recently reported acute infections or vaccinations. Every donor was a Caucasian adult living in Nashville, Tennessee, USA. CD4+ T cells were enriched by magnetic negative selection, after which naive cells were positively selected on CD45RA and the negative fraction was taken as the memory subset. Blood was obtained by leukapheresis, after which PBMCs were separated by Ficoll-Histopaque density gradient centrifugation and cryopreserved in liquid nitrogen vapor phase. Purity and quantity of every magnetically sorted T cell population were checked by analytical flow cytometry. Each sorted fraction had its genomic DNA isolated and then quantified by UV absorbance on a Nanodrop 2000c.

Using the deep immunoSEQ assay, multiplex PCR amplified TCR CDR3 regions from genomic DNA. Extracted genomic DNA from each cell subset was distributed evenly across all wells of several immunoSEQ 96-well plates, and each plate was treated as a replicate. For sorted subsets, roughly 200 ng of genomic DNA, equivalent to some 30,000 T cell genomes, went into each replicate PCR. Purified libraries were quantified with a Qubit 3.0 fluorometer, sized on a Bioanalyzer 2100, and re-quantified with the KAPA Library Quantification kit. Every immunoSEQ 96-well plate was sequenced on a separate single-read 150-cycle Illumina NextSeq 550 flow cell. Concerning the study's data processing: Because the immunoSEQ output included only junctional sequences and no quality scores, the filtering could not be the same as the filtering used for full-length reads. To assign V/J genes and CDR3, sequences were annotated using PyIR, a Python wrapper for IgBLAST v1.9, with IMGT germline references. Any read was removed if the V/J assignment was weak (E-value above 1e-6), the CDR3 was missing, or the read contained stop codons, out-of-frame junctions, or ambiguous translated residues. V3J clonotypes were defined as sequences sharing an identical inferred V gene, J gene, and CDR3 amino acid sequence. The percentage overlap between two repertoires was calculated by dividing the number of shared unique clonotypes by the size of the smaller repertoire. RTK rarefaction, the Chao1 estimator, and Recon v2.1 estimates of unobserved clonotypes were used to assess repertoire richness. For all TCRbeta clonotypes obtained by the gDNA method from a handful of donors, generation probabilities were computed with OLGA. As stored in TCRdb, this immuneACCESS dataset retains in-frame rearrangements with V and J assigned. A fraction of the clones does not appear; measured against another copy, unresolved V genes explain less than half of the discrepancy, and the remainder lacks a known reason. V, J and clone size are taken as reported in that table, and D and trimming were inferred from the DNA itself. Counted in this sample were around 1.4 million clones; 98% of them appeared once. The ten top clones hold 0.3% to 0.45% of the sample.

This record comes from a study of shared clonotypes between healthy human individuals (TCRdb year 2020). For the wider study: A couple of women and a few men aged 18 to 49 years were included in the cohort. For each donor, three plates each were used for CD4 naive and CD4 memory, two plates were used for CD8 naive, and one plate was used for CD8 memory. Different laboratories and diverse techniques were used to prepare libraries and sequence TCR repertoires, to increase sequencing depth and limit assay-specific biases. The study deeply sequenced blood TCR repertoires of about 5 healthy adults to estimate repertoire size and the extent of clonotype sharing between individuals. Between about 0.9 and 8.9 billion PBMCs per donor were obtained by leukapheresis.

General findings and caveats noted by the study authors: Estimated clonotype richness was generally larger for naive than for memory subsets. Across a handful of donors, around 5% of naive CD4, roughly 3.4% of naive CD8, about 2.3% of memory CD4, and 0.3% to 0.45% of memory CD8 clonotypes were shared. The small number of donors limited the genetic and exposure-history diversity represented. Sampling was restricted to blood, and TCR repertoires in tissues likely differ from the TCR repertoires found in blood. Compared with non-shared clonotypes, the clonotypes found in all four sorted-subset donors had higher generation probabilities. Even with the large sequencing depth, rarefaction of the sorted-subset datasets indicated that sequencing was incomplete. Based on pairwise subsampling, the degree of clonotype sharing among donors was expected to be affected by sequencing depth.

The germline V gene provides CDR1 SGHAT and CDR2 FQNNGV. V is cut by 0 bases and J by 2 bases, and the space between the germline ends is 11 bases. Spanning cysteine to phenylalanine, the CDR3 consists of 15 amino acids. Of all the DNA, just the CDR3 is kept, 45 bases in frame from base 1. The TCR sequence derives from a man aged 25-45 years in good health. This receptor chain uses TRBV11-2 and TRBJ2-7, with the identity of the D gene unclear. The source material was naive CD4+ T cells sorted from blood. The meaning of the sample's cell subset or site label: CD45RA+ positively selected. The CDR3 protein: CASSLEAESAYEQYF. The DNA sequence is as follows: TGTGCCAGCAGCTTAGAGGCGGAGTCAGCCTACGAGCAGTACTTC. With the rest looked up from the reference TRBV11-2 and TRBJ2-7 genes rather than sequenced, the full variable domain is EAGVAQSPRYKIIEKRQSVAFWCNPISGHATLYWYQQILGQGPKLLIQFQNNGVVDDSQLPKDRFSAERLKGVDSTLKIQPAKLEDSAVYLCASSLEAESAYEQYFGPGTRLTVT.